One and the same sample provided the 30 T cell receptor beta chains below, sequenced in a study of blood T cells in healthy people across ages. For the second PCR, which ran for roughly 6 to 11 cycles, a sample-barcoded 5' primer and a J-beta primer mix were used. MiXCR, run by TCRdb on the 5' RACE reads, gives a single entry per CDR3 protein. The profile shows about 640,000 distinct CDR3 sequences, 45% to 65% of them singletons. The sample consisted of blood. The receptors here all came from a man aged 60-69 years in good health.

This clonotype was observed a handful of times. This chain uses TRBV7-2 with TRBJ2-7, with TRBD2 as a possible D gene (5 bases). Trimming removed 2 bases at V and 4 bases at J, with 15 bases between. Germline CDR1 SGHTA, CDR2 FQGNSA. CDR3 size: 15 residues. CDR3 nucleotides: TGTGCCAGCAGCTTAAGTGGGAGTCTCACTTACGAGCAGTACTTC. This gives the protein CASSLSGSLTYEQYF.

V usage is TRBV6-6 and J usage is TRBJ1-2; 8 bases are shared with TRBD1. J gave up 3 bases and V 5 bases, and 8 bases lay outside the gene matches. This CDR3 comprises 15 residues. Germline values: CDR1 MNHNY, CDR2 SVGAGI (reference sequence). CDR3 sequence reads: CASSLTGQADYGYTF. CDR3 DNA: TGTGCCAGCAGTCTAACGGGACAGGCAGACTATGGCTACACCTTC.

V and J are TRBV12-3 or TRBV12-4 and TRBJ2-4; the D gene is possibly TRBD1 (6 bases). TRBJ2-7 explains the end of the DNA better; the J call may be wrong. CDR3 length: 15 residues. The DNA of the CDR3 is TGTGCCAGCAGTTTATGGTCAGGGGTCCGCTACGAGCAGTACTTC. The encoded protein is CASSLWSGVRYEQYF.

V is TRBV28 and J is TRBJ1-4; D is uncertain. Germline V gene data show CDR1 as MDHEN and CDR2 as SYDVKM. V was shortened by 7 bases and J by 8 bases, with 17 bases between the two germline ends. The CDR3 totals 14 residues. CDR3 nucleotides: TGTGCCAGCATCACCGGAAGGTCTGGAGAAAAACTGTTTTTT. This translates into CASITGRSGEKLFF.

In its sample, this clonotype was seen a few times. This chain connects TRBV28 to TRBJ1-2, with TRBD1 matching over 9 bases. V lost 6 bases and J lost 5; bases outside the gene matches: 10. The germline CDR1 and CDR2 sequences are MDHEN and SYDVKM. The CDR3 loop spans 15 amino acids. The CDR3 DNA follows: TGTGCCAGCAGCCCTGACAGGGGGAATAGTTATGGCTACACCTTC. Amino acid sequence: CASSPDRGNSYGYTF.

The chain links TRBV29-1 to TRBJ2-3; no clear D gene. This CDR3 contains 15 residues. With 4 bases removed from V and 1 base from J, the gap between germline ends came to 15 bases. CDR1 and CDR2 from the germline V gene are SQVTM and ANQGSEA. This chain's CDR3 is CSVVWAGQGTDTQYF. CDR3 bases: TGCAGCGTTGTGTGGGCTGGGCAGGGCACAGATACGCAGTATTTT.

This clonotype has a handful of counts. The chain couples TRBV15 to TRBJ2-1; D uncertain. CDR1 is LNHNV, CDR2 YYDKDF, per germline (reference sequence). The CDR3 loop spans 11 amino acids. The V gene lost 5 bases and the J gene lost 8 bases, with 7 bases spanning the gap. Here the CDR3 reads CATSRGYEQFF. The CDR3 DNA is TGTGCCACCAGCCGAGGATATGAGCAGTTCTTC.

The V gene is TRBV5-1, the J gene TRBJ2-5, with 8 bases lining up with TRBD1. The V and J ends lost 7 bases and 4 bases, in that order; junction bases with no gene match: 12. This CDR3 is 15 amino acids long. Germline loops: CDR1 SGHRS, CDR2 YFSETQ. The CDR3 reads CASSGQGVGVETQYF. CDR3 sequence (DNA): TGCGCCAGCTCTGGACAGGGTGTTGGTGTAGAGACCCAGTACTTC.

This clonotype was recorded a few times. J is TRBJ1-2 and V is TRBV15; 9 positions match TRBD1. CDR3 length equals 15 residues. Trimming took 3 bases from V and 7 from J; bases not matched to a gene: 9. Germline V lookup: CDR1 LNHNV, CDR2 YYDKDF (reference sequence). DNA of the CDR3: TGTGCCACCAGCAGGAAGGGGACAGGGTTTGGTGGCTACACCTTC. It codes for CATSRKGTGFGGYTF. The entire variable domain, with the rest obtained from reference TRBV15 and TRBJ1-2, is as follows: DAMVIQNPRYQVTQFGKPVTLSCSQTLNHNVMYWYQQKSSQAPKLLFHYYDKDFNNEADTPDNFQSRRPNTSFCFLDIRSPGLGDTAMYLCATSRKGTGFGGYTFGSGTRLTVV.

This chain uses TRBV29-1 with TRBJ2-3; D may be TRBD1 or TRBD2 (7 bases each). V lost 5 bases and J lost 5, with 20 bases in between. The germline V gene encodes CDR1 SQVTM and CDR2 ANQGSEA. CDR3 length: 15 amino acids. CDR3: CSVPRGARGQDTQYF. The CDR3 DNA follows: TGCAGCGTTCCCCGGGGGGCGAGGGGGCAAGATACGCAGTATTTT.

Here the CDR3 DNA reads TGCGCCAGCAGCTTCGGACAGACCCCTGGTGGCTACACCTTC. Translation: CASSFGQTPGGYTF. V gene TRBV5-1 combines with J gene TRBJ1-2; possible D gene TRBD1, 6 bases. V was pared by 2 bases and J by 7 bases, with 15 bases between. Per the germline V gene, CDR1 is SGHRS and CDR2 is YFSETQ. The CDR3 length is 14 residues.

This chain joins TRBV4-1 and TRBJ2-5, with D possibly TRBD1 on 6 matching bases. TRBJ2-7 matches the DNA end more closely, so the J call is doubtful. This CDR3 is 15 amino acids long. Germline V gives CDR1 MGHRA, CDR2 YSYEKL. The CDR3 here is CASSQDRNREHEQYF. Here the CDR3 DNA reads TGCGCCAGCAGCCAAGATCGTAACAGGGAGCACGAGCAGTACTTC.

In its sample, this clonotype was seen a few times. The V gene is TRBV20-1, the J gene TRBJ2-3; D gene unclear. V lost 3 bases and J lost 4, with 8 bases in between. Germline V gives CDR1 DFQATT, CDR2 SNEGSKA (reference sequence). This CDR3 is 12 amino acids long. The CDR3: CSASLVSDTQYF. Written as DNA, the CDR3 is TGCAGTGCTAGCTTAGTGTCAGATACGCAGTATTTT.

The CDR3 nucleotides read TGCAGTGCTAGAGATGGCAGACGTGAAGCTTTCTTT. Encoded protein: CSARDGRREAFF. This rearrangement joins TRBV20-1 to TRBJ1-1; D unclear. Per the germline V gene, CDR1 is DFQATT and CDR2 is SNEGSKA (reference sequence). The CDR3 totals 12 residues. V lost 0 bases and J lost 7, with 9 bases in between.

V usage is TRBV5-1 and J usage is TRBJ2-1, with TRBD2 identical over 7 bases. This CDR3 spans 14 amino acids. Germline trimming cut 0 bases from V and 6 bases from J; bases unmatched to any gene: 3. CDR1 and CDR2 (germline): SGHRS, YFSETQ. The CDR3, as DNA: TGCGCCAGCAGCTTGGAATGGACTAGCAATGAGCAGTTCTTC. Amino acids: CASSLEWTSNEQFF.

This clonotype was observed a single time. The V call is TRBV7-2, the J call TRBJ1-4; maybe TRBD1 (6 bases). Germline V gene sequence: CDR1 SGHTA, CDR2 FQGNSA. The V end lost 5 bases, the J end lost 4 bases, and 14 bases lay between the germline ends. This CDR3 is built from 15 residues. CDR3 bases: TGTGCCAGCAGCCCGCCCACAGGGAATAATGAAAAACTGTTTTTT. This encodes CASSPPTGNNEKLFF.

This clonotype has more than one count but fewer than ten. The rearrangement joins TRBV20-1 to TRBJ1-1; D is possibly TRBD1 (5 bases). The germline gives CDR1 DFQATT, CDR2 SNEGSKA (reference sequence). The CDR3 loop spans 15 amino acids. The V end was cut by 5 bases, the J end by 0 bases, with 16 bases between. The CDR3 sequence is CSAPTSQGMNTEAFF. CDR3 coding DNA: TGCAGTGCTCCGACAAGTCAGGGCATGAACACTGAAGCTTTCTTT.

With regard to this clonotype: A much larger clone differs from this one at a single base, so this may be a read error. The CDR3: CSASEPLGYSEQFF. CDR3 bases: TGCAGTGCTAGTGAGCCCCTGGGGTACAGTGAGCAGTTCTTC. The chain links TRBV20-1 to TRBJ2-1; D is uncertain. The CDR3 covers 14 residues. Germline CDR1 DFQATT, CDR2 SNEGSKA (reference sequence).

The chain carries TRBV5-1 and TRBJ2-3, with D tentatively TRBD1 or TRBD2 (6 bases each). Deletions cut 1 base from V and 2 bases from J, with 11 bases between. The CDR3 runs 15 residues. Germline-derived CDR1 and CDR2 are SGHRS and YFSETQ. The CDR3 DNA reads TGCGCCAGCAGCTTGAGGGGGGCGCCCACAGATACGCAGTATTTT. It codes for CASSLRGAPTDTQYF.

This chain joins TRBV5-1 and TRBJ1-1; D may be TRBD1 (5 bases). Germline V CDR1 and CDR2: SGHRS, YFSETQ. There are 15 residues in the CDR3. Trimming removed 0 bases at V and 0 bases at J, with 9 bases between. CDR3 sequence reads: CASSLVQGMNTEAFF. For the CDR3, the DNA is TGCGCCAGCAGCTTGGTCCAGGGAATGAACACTGAAGCTTTCTTT.

A note on this clonotype: The junction differs from germline at one of its ends, possibly a read error. The rearrangement links TRBV20-1 to TRBJ2-7; D might be TRBD2 (6 bases). Germline V lookup: CDR1 DFQATT, CDR2 SNEGSKA (reference sequence). This CDR3 is 16 amino acids long. The CDR3 bases are TGCAGTGCTAGCCCCCGGACGGGGGAAAACTCCTATGAGCAGTACTTC. Translating gives CSASPRTGENSYEQYF.

The chain is built from TRBV7-9 and TRBJ2-1; D remains unclear. Trimming shortened V by 7 bases and J by 5 bases, and 12 bases separated the two germline ends. This CDR3 region has 13 residues. Germline CDR1 reads SEHNR; CDR2 reads FQNEAQ (reference sequence). CDR3: CASTRPPHNEQFF. The CDR3 DNA sequence: TGTGCCAGCACCCGGCCCCCCCACAATGAGCAGTTCTTC. Combining the CDR3 with reference TRBV7-9 and TRBJ2-1 gives the whole variable domain DTGVSQNPRHKITKRGQNVTFRCDPISEHNRLYWYRQTLGQGPEFLTYFQNEAQLEKSRLLSDRFSAERPKGSFSTLEIQRTEQGDSAMYLCASTRPPHNEQFFGPGTRLTVL.

The J gene is TRBJ2-1, the V gene TRBV12-3 or TRBV12-4; D remains ambiguous. The ends were cut back, 3 bases at V and 5 bases at J, with 14 bases in the middle. The CDR3 consists of 15 residues. The CDR3 loop is CASSFFPVRNNEQFF. The CDR3 region has the DNA TGTGCCAGCAGTTTTTTTCCAGTTAGGAACAATGAGCAGTTCTTC.

This chain connects TRBV3-1 to TRBJ2-1; TRBD2 aligns across 14 bases. V was pared by 1 base and J by 9 bases, with 5 bases of the junction left unmatched. Per the germline V gene, CDR1 is LGHDT and CDR2 is YNNKEL (reference sequence). The CDR3 is 16 amino acids. The CDR3 is CASSQAGTSGGGEQFF. The CDR3 DNA is TGTGCCAGCAGCCAAGCGGGGACTAGCGGGGGAGGTGAGCAGTTCTTC.

This clonotype was counted between two and nine times. The chain carries TRBV6-1 and TRBJ2-7; D ambiguous. CDR1 is MNHNS and CDR2 is SASEGT in the germline V gene. The CDR3 runs to 13 residues. V was trimmed by 2 bases and J by 9 bases, leaving 14 bases between them. The CDR3 region is CASSEPGQVRQYF. Here the CDR3 DNA reads TGTGCCAGCAGTGAACCCGGGCAGGTCAGGCAGTACTTC.

The chain uses TRBV29-1 and TRBJ2-5; no definite D call. This CDR3 comprises 14 residues. CDR1 and CDR2 from the germline V gene are SQVTM and ANQGSEA. Trimming left V 5 bases short and J 2 bases short, with 15 bases between. The CDR3 sequence is CSVPDKHPQETQYF. CDR3 nucleotides: TGCAGCGTTCCAGATAAACACCCACAAGAGACCCAGTACTTC.

The chain combines TRBV20-1 with TRBJ2-7; D gene unclear. The CDR3 loop spans 11 amino acids. Germline-derived CDR1 and CDR2 are DFQATT and SNEGSKA (reference sequence). V gave up 0 bases and J gave up 6 bases, with 6 bases separating them. In nucleotides, the CDR3 is TGCAGTGCTAGAGAGGAATTCGAGCAGTACTTC. Translation: CSAREEFEQYF.

In its sample, this clonotype was seen a few times. The J gene is TRBJ2-5, the V gene TRBV5-1; 12 bases fit TRBD2. V lost 4 bases, J lost 2 bases, and 3 bases stayed unmatched. The CDR3 contains 15 residues. The germline V gene has CDR1 SGHRS and CDR2 YFSETQ. This chain's CDR3 is CASSRGTSGQETQYF. Written as DNA, the CDR3 is TGCGCCAGCAGCCGGGGGACTAGCGGGCAAGAGACCCAGTACTTC.

The rearrangement links TRBV28 to TRBJ2-5, with 7 bases identical to TRBD2. V trimming: 8 bases; J trimming: 6 bases; junction bases outside the gene matches: 9. Looked up from germline, CDR1 is MDHEN and CDR2 is SYDVKM. The CDR3 runs to 13 residues. CDR3 in amino acids: CASSLGRDQTQYF. The CDR3 coding sequence is TGTGCCAGCTCCCTGGGGAGGGACCAGACCCAGTACTTC.

V gene TRBV4-2 combines with J gene TRBJ1-6; no clear D gene. The length of the CDR3 is 17 residues. CDR1 is LGHNA, CDR2 YNFKEQ, per germline. Trimming stripped 0 bases from V and 13 bases from J, with 22 bases between. CDR3: CASSQELIRARGIPLHF. In DNA, the CDR3 is TGTGCCAGCAGCCAAGAATTGATTAGGGCGAGAGGGATTCCCCTCCACTTT.